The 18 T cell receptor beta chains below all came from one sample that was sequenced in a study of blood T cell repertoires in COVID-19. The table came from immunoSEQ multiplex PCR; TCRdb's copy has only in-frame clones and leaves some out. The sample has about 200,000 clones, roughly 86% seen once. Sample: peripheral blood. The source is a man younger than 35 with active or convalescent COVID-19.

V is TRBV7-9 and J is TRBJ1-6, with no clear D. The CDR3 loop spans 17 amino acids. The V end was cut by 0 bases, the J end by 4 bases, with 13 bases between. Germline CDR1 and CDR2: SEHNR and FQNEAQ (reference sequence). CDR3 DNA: TGTGCCAGCAGCTTAGCGAAGGAGACTCCATATAATTCACCCCTCCACTTT. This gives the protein CASSLAKETPYNSPLHF.

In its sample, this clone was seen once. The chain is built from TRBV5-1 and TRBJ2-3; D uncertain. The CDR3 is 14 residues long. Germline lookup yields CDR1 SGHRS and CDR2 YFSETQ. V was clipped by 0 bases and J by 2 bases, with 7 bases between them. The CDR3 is CASSLGAYTDTQYF. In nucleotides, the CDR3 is TGCGCCAGCAGCTTGGGCGCCTACACAGATACGCAGTATTTT.

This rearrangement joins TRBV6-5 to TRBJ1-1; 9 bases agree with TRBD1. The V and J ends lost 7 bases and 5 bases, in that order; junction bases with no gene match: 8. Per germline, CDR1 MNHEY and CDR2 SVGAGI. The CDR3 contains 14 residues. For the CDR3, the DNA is TGTGCCAGCATTCAAACAGGGGGCCTGACTGAAGCTTTCTTT. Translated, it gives CASIQTGGLTEAFF.

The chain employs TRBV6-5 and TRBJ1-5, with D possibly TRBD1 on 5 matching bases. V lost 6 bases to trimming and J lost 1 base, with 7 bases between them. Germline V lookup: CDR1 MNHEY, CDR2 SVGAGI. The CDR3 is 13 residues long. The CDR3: CASSSGSNQPQHF. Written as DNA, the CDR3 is TGTGCCAGCAGCTCAGGGAGCAATCAGCCCCAGCATTTT.

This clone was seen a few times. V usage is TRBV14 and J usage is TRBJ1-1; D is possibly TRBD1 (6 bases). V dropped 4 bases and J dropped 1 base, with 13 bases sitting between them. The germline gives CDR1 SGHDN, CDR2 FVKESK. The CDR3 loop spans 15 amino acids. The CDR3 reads CASSPRAGANTEAFF. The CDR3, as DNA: TGTGCCAGCAGCCCAAGAGCGGGGGCGAACACTGAAGCTTTCTTT. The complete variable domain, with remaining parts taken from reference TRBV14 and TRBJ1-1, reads EAGVTQFPSHSVIEKGQTVTLRCDPISGHDNLYWYRRVMGKEIKFLLHFVKESKQDESGMPNNRFLAERTGGTYSTLKVQPAELEDSGVYFCASSPRAGANTEAFFGQGTRLTVV.

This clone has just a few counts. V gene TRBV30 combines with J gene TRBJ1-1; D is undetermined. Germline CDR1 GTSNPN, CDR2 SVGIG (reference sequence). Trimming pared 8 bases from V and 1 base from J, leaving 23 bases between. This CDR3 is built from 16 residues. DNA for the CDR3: TGTGCCCGCGTAAAGTTCCAAGATCCTGCGAACACTGAAGCTTTCTTT. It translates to CARVKFQDPANTEAFF.

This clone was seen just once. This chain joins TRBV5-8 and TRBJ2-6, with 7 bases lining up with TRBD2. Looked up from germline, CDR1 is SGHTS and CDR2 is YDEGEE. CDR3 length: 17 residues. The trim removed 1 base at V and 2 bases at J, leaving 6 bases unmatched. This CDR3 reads CASSLRAGRTGANVLTF. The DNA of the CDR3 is TGTGCCAGCAGCTTGAGGGCCGGGAGGACTGGGGCCAACGTCCTGACTTTC.

The CDR3 reads CASSPRVAPGDTQYF. CDR3 sequence (DNA): TGTGCCAGCAGCCCCCGAGTTGCCCCAGGGGATACGCAGTATTTT. The chain recombines TRBV9 with TRBJ2-3, with D possibly being TRBD1 (5 bases). This CDR3 has 15 amino acids. V was pared by 4 bases and J by 6 bases, with 18 bases between. Germline V gene sequence: CDR1 SGDLS, CDR2 YYNGEE.

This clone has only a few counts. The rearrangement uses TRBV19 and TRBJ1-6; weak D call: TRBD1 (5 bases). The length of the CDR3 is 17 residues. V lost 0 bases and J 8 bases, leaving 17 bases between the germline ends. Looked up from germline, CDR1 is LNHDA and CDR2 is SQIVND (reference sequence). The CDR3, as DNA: TGTGCCAGTAGTATAGATGTAGGAGAACAGGTTGATTCACCCCTCCACTTT. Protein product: CASSIDVGEQVDSPLHF.

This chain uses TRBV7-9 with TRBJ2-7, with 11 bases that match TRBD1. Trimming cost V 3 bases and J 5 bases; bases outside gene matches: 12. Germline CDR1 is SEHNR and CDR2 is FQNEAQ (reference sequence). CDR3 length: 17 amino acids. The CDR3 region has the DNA TGTGCCAGCAGCTTTGCCGGGACAGGGGGGACCCCCCACGAGCAGTACTTC. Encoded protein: CASSFAGTGGTPHEQYF.

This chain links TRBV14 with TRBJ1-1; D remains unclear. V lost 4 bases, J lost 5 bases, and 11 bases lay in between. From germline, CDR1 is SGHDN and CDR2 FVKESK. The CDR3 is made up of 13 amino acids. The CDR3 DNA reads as TGTGCCAGCAGCCCCTCAAGAGGAACTGAAGCTTTCTTT. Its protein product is CASSPSRGTEAFF. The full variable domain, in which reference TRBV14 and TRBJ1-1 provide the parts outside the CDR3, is EAGVTQFPSHSVIEKGQTVTLRCDPISGHDNLYWYRRVMGKEIKFLLHFVKESKQDESGMPNNRFLAERTGGTYSTLKVQPAELEDSGVYFCASSPSRGTEAFFGQGTRLTVV.

The CDR3 reads CASSENRGNYGYTF. For the CDR3, the DNA is TGTGCCAGCAGTGAAAATCGAGGGAACTATGGCTACACCTTC. The rearrangement joins TRBV2 to TRBJ1-2, with D hard to call. Trimming pared 2 bases from V and 2 bases from J, leaving 9 bases between. In germline, CDR1 is SNHLY, CDR2 FYNNEI. This CDR3 spans 14 amino acids. The entire variable domain, with the rest obtained from reference TRBV2 and TRBJ1-2, is as follows: EPEVTQTPSHQVTQMGQEVILRCVPISNHLYFYWYRQILGQKVEFLVSFYNNEISEKSEIFDDQFSVERPDGSNFTLKIRSTKLEDSAMYFCASSENRGNYGYTFGSGTRLTVV.

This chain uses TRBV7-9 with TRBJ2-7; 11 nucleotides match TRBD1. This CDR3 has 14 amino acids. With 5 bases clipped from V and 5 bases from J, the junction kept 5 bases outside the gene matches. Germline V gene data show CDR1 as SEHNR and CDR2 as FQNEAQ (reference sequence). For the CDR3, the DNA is TGTGCCAGCAGCAGGGGACAGGGGGATGACGAGCAGTACTTC. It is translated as CASSRGQGDDEQYF.

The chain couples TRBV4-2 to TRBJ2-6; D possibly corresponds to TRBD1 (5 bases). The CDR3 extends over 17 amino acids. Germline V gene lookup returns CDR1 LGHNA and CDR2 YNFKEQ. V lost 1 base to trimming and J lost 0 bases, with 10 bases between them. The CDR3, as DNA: TGTGCCAGCAGCCAAGCCAGGGCCAGCTCTGGGGCCAACGTCCTGACTTTC. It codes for CASSQARASSGANVLTF.

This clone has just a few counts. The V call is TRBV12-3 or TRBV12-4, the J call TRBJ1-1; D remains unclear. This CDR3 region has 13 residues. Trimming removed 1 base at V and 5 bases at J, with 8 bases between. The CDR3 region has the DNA TGTGCCAGCAGTTTAGAGGTCGGGACTGAAGCTTTCTTT. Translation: CASSLEVGTEAFF.

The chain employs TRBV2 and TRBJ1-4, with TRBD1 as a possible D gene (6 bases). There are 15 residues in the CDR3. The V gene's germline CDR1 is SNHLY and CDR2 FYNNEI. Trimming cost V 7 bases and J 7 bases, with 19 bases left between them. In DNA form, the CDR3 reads TGTGCCAGCAACCTGAATGGGGGCTTGGGTGAAAAACTGTTTTTT. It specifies CASNLNGGLGEKLFF.

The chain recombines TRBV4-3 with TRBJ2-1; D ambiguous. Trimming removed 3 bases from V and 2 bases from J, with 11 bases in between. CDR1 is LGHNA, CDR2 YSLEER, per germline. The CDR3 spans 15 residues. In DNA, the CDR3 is TGCGCCAGCAGCCATAGCAGTCGGGCCTACAATGAGCAGTTCTTC. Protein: CASSHSSRAYNEQFF.

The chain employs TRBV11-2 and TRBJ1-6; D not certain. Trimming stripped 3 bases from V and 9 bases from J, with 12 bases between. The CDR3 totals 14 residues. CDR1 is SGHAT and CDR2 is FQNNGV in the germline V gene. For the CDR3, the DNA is TGTGCCAGCAGCTTTCTTGGGAGCCCTTCACCCCTCCACTTT. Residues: CASSFLGSPSPLHF. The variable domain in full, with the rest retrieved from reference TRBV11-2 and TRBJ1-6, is EAGVAQSPRYKIIEKRQSVAFWCNPISGHATLYWYQQILGQGPKLLIQFQNNGVVDDSQLPKDRFSAERLKGVDSTLKIQPAKLEDSAVYLCASSFLGSPSPLHFGNGTRLTVT.